Given below is one TCR beta chain in context. Its antigen remains unidentified. The data belong to a study of OX40 agonist ivuxolimab in advanced cancers. Overall study: Patients were dosed with the agonistic anti-OX40 (CD134) antibody ivuxolimab. Patients enrolled in dose escalation were diagnosed with hepatocellular carcinoma, melanoma, renal cell or head and neck cancer. Study-wide results and limits: Both CD4+ and CD8+ T cell populations in blood had undergone clonal expansion by week 6 at 0.1 to 3.0 mg/kg.

A history of autoimmune disease or systemic immunosuppression excluded patients. CDR3 length equals 14 residues. Between the trimmed V and J ends, which lost 3 bases and 0 bases, there was a span of 12 bases. Per germline, CDR1 GTSNPN and CDR2 SVGIG (reference sequence). Clones were sequenced by immunoSEQ multiplex PCR, and TCRdb holds only the in-frame ones, with some missing. The sample records about 25,000 clones, 65% to 85% being singletons. Specimen: CD4+ or CD8+ T cells sorted from blood, collected in a trial of the OX40 agonist ivuxolimab. V gene TRBV30 combines with J gene TRBJ2-7; D perhaps matches TRBD2 (5 bases). This TCR derives from an adult with an advanced solid tumor such as melanoma, head and neck, liver or kidney cancer. Here the CDR3 reads CAWSLDSYSYEQYF. CDR3 in DNA: TGTGCCTGGAGCTTGGACTCTTACTCCTACGAGCAGTACTTC.